Shown below are 5 T cell receptor beta chains from a single sample sequenced in a study of T cells in Graves' hyperthyroidism and ophthalmopathy. Using RNA transcripts as the source, TCR beta CDR3 regions were amplified. The study used the HTBI primer set for a first-round RT-PCR of the TCR CDR3. TCRdb fed the multiplex PCR reads into MiXCR, producing one record per CDR3 protein. This sample has 750,000 to 900,000 distinct CDR3 sequences, with roughly 40% found just once. Sequencing was done on a sample of blood. All receptors derive from a man aged 18-30 years with Graves' hyperthyroidism.

The chain joins TRBV7-6 to TRBJ1-4; D gene uncertain. Germline CDR1 SGHVS, CDR2 FNYEAQ. V was shortened by 1 base and J by 2 bases, with 8 bases between the two germline ends. This CDR3 is 15 amino acids long. CDR3 sequence reads: CASSLGDGTNEKLFF. The CDR3 DNA reads as TGTGCCAGCAGCTTAGGGGATGGGACTAATGAAAAACTGTTTTTT.

Worth noting for this clonotype: Germline and junction disagree at one end, which may indicate a read error. The rearrangement links TRBV7-4 to TRBJ1-5; possibly TRBD1 for D (6 bases). This CDR3 comprises 15 residues. Per the germline V gene, CDR1 is SGHVT and CDR2 is SQSDAQ. CDR3 in DNA: TGCGCCAGCAGCCAAGATGAGACAGGAGGTCAGCCCCAGCATTTT. Protein product: CASSQDETGGQPQHF.

Note on this clonotype: This may come from a read error, since a much larger clone is one base off. CDR3 region: CSDASGGVGTGELFF. Here the CDR3 DNA reads TGCAGCGATGCCTCCGGTGGGGTTGGCACCGGGGAGCTGTTTTTT. The J gene is TRBJ2-2, the V gene TRBV20-1; unclear D gene. Per germline, CDR1 DFQATT and CDR2 SNEGSKA (reference sequence). The CDR3 has 15 amino acids.

A note on this clonotype: This may arise from a read error, as a much more abundant clone is one base away. The rearrangement uses TRBV25-1 and TRBJ2-5; TRBD1 agrees at 8 bases. Trimming at V came to 7 bases and at J to 3 bases, leaving 4 bases not matched to a gene. Per the germline V gene, CDR1 is MGHDK and CDR2 is SYGVNS. The CDR3 is made up of 13 amino acids. The CDR3 spells CASTRDRKETQYF. The CDR3 DNA reads as TGTGCCAGCACCCGGGACAGGAAAGAGACCCAGTACTTC.

This clonotype was seen at least ten times. J is TRBJ2-5 and V is TRBV7-9; D remains unclear. The germline gives CDR1 SEHNR, CDR2 FQNEAQ (reference sequence). V lost 3 bases, J lost 6 bases, and 11 bases lay in between. The length of the CDR3 is 13 residues. The CDR3 sequence is CASSLGSMKTQYF. For the CDR3, the DNA is TGTGCCAGCAGCTTGGGCAGTATGAAGACCCAGTACTTC.